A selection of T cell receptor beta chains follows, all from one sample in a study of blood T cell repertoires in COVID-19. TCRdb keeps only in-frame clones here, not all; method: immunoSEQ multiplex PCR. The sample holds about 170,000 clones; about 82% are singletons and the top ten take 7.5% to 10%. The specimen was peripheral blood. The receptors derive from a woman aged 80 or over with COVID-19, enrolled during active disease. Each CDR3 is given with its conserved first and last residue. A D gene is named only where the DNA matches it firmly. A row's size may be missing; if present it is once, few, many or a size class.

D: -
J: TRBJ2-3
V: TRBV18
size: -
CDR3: CASSPIPEGWTDTQYF
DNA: TGTGCCAGCTCACCCATCCCGGAGGGGTGGACAGATACGCAGTATTTT

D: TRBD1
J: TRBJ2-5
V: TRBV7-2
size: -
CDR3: CASSRWGQGRIETQYF
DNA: TGTGCCAGCAGCCGTTGGGGACAGGGGAGAATCGAGACCCAGTACTTC

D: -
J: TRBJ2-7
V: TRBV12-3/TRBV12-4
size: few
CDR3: CASRGPGFYEQYF
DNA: TGTGCCAGCAGAGGTCCGGGATTTTACGAGCAGTACTTC

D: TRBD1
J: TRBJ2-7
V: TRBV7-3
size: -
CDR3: CASSPPPRDRGGYEQYF
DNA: TGTGCCAGCAGCCCGCCCCCCCGGGACAGGGGAGGCTACGAGCAGTACTTC

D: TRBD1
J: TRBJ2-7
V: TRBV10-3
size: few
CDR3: CATTTGGSYEQYF
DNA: TGTGCCACAACGACAGGGGGATCCTACGAGCAGTACTTC

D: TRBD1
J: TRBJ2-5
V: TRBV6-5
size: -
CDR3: CASSPGQVLQETQYF
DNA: TGTGCCAGCAGTCCCGGACAGGTCCTCCAAGAGACCCAGTACTTC

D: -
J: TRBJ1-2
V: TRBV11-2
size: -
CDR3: CASSLVPLSGYTF
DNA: TGTGCCAGCAGCTTAGTCCCCCTCTCCGGCTACACCTTC

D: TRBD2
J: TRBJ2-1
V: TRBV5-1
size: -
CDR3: CASSQVAGGYNEQFF
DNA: TGCGCCAGCAGCCAAGTAGCGGGAGGGTACAATGAGCAGTTCTTC

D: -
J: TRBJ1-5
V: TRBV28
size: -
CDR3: CASTVPNQPQHF
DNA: TGTGCCAGCACGGTCCCCAATCAGCCCCAGCATTTT

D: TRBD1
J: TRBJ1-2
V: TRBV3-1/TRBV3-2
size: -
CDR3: CASSQDRPGQGTNYGYTF
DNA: TGTGCCAGCAGCCAAGATAGGCCTGGACAGGGGACTAACTATGGCTACACCTTC

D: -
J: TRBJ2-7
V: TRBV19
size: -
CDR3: CASKGSAIYEQYF
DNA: TGTGCCAGTAAAGGCAGCGCTATCTACGAGCAGTACTTC

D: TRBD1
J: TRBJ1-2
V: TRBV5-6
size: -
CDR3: CASSRTGGDGYTF
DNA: TGTGCCAGCAGCAGGACAGGCGGGGATGGCTACACCTTC

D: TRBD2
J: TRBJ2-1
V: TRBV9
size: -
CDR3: CASSLSGRSYNEQFF
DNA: TGTGCCAGCAGCCTTAGCGGGAGGTCCTACAATGAGCAGTTCTTC

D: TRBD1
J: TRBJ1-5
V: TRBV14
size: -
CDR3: CASSSTGQGQPQHF
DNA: TGTGCCAGCAGCTCAACGGGACAGGGCCAGCCCCAGCATTTT

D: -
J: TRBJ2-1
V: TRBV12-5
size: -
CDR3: CASGLGGSAQSYNEQFF
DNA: TGTGCTAGTGGTTTGGGAGGAAGCGCCCAATCCTACAATGAGCAGTTCTTC

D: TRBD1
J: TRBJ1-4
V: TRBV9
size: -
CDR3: CASSVEGQAEKLFF
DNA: TGTGCCAGCAGCGTAGAGGGACAGGCAGAAAAACTGTTTTTT

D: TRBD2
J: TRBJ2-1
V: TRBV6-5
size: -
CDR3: CASTQPGGGEQFF
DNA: TGTGCCAGCACCCAACCGGGGGGTGGTGAGCAGTTCTTC

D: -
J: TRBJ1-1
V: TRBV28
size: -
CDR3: CASRAAGGARSTEAFF
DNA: TGTGCCAGCAGGGCCGCCGGCGGGGCGCGGAGCACTGAAGCTTTCTTT

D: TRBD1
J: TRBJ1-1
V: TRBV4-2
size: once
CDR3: CASSADRGVTEAFF
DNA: TGTGCCAGCAGCGCAGACAGGGGGGTCACTGAAGCTTTCTTT

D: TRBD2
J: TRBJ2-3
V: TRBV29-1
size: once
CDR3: CSVRWGGEGDTQYF
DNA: TGCAGCGTTCGATGGGGGGGAGAGGGAGATACGCAGTATTTT

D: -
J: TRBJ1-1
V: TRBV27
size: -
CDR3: CASSFNGETEAFF
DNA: TGTGCCAGCAGTTTTAACGGGGAAACTGAAGCTTTCTTT

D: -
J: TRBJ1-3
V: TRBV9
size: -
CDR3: CASSVAEGMRGGRNTIYF
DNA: TGTGCCAGCAGCGTAGCGGAGGGTATGAGGGGAGGTAGAAACACCATATATTTT

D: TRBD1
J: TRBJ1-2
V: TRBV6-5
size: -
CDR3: CASREDRWPGYTF
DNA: TGTGCCAGCAGGGAGGACAGGTGGCCAGGCTACACCTTC

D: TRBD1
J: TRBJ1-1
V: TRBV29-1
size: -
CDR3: CSGWTGTSEAFF
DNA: TGCAGCGGATGGACAGGGACTTCTGAAGCTTTCTTT

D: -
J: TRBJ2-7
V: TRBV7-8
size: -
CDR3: CASSLSLGGRTYEQYF
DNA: TGTGCCAGCAGCTTAAGTTTGGGCGGCAGGACTTACGAGCAGTACTTC

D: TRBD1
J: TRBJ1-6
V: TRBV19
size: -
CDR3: CASSIPGQGKSLHF
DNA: TGTGCCAGTAGTATTCCCGGACAGGGGAAGTCCCTCCACTTT

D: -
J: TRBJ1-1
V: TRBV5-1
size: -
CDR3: CASSSGQGSRITEAFF
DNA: TGCGCCAGCAGCTCGGGGCAGGGGAGCAGGATCACTGAAGCTTTCTTT

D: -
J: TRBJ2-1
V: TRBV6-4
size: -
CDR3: CASSGQGGGYNEQFF
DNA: TGTGCCAGCAGTGGACAGGGAGGAGGTTACAATGAGCAGTTCTTC

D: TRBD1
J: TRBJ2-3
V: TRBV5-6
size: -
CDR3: CASSRPGTVYTDTQYF
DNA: TGTGCCAGCAGCCGTCCCGGGACAGTTTACACAGATACGCAGTATTTT

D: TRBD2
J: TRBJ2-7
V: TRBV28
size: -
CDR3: CASRPADSTGGYEQYF
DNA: TGTGCCAGCAGGCCGGCAGACTCCACGGGGGGCTACGAGCAGTACTTC

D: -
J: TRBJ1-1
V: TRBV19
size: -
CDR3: CASSPGAFGPEAFF
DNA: TGTGCCAGTAGTCCAGGTGCATTTGGTCCAGAAGCTTTCTTT

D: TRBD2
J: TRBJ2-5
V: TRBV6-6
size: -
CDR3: CASSSTGGYRLETQYF
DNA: TGTGCCAGCAGTTCCACCGGGGGGTATAGGTTAGAGACCCAGTACTTC

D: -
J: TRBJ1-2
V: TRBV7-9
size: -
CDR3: CASSLAANYGYTF
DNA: TGTGCCAGCAGCTTAGCGGCCAACTATGGCTACACCTTC

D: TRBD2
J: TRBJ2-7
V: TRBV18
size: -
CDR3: CASSPMGSGSSYEQYF
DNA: TGTGCCAGCTCACCAATGGGAAGCGGGAGTTCCTACGAGCAGTACTTC

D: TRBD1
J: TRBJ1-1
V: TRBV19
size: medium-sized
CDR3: CASTPGTANTEAFF
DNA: TGTGCCAGTACCCCTGGGACAGCAAACACTGAAGCTTTCTTT

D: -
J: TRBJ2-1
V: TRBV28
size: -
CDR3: CASSLQGHSYNEQFF
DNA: TGTGCCAGCAGTTTGCAGGGGCACTCCTACAATGAGCAGTTCTTC

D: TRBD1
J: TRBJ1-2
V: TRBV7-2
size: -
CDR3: CASSFDRGDGYTF
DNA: TGTGCCAGCAGCTTCGACAGGGGGGATGGCTACACCTTC